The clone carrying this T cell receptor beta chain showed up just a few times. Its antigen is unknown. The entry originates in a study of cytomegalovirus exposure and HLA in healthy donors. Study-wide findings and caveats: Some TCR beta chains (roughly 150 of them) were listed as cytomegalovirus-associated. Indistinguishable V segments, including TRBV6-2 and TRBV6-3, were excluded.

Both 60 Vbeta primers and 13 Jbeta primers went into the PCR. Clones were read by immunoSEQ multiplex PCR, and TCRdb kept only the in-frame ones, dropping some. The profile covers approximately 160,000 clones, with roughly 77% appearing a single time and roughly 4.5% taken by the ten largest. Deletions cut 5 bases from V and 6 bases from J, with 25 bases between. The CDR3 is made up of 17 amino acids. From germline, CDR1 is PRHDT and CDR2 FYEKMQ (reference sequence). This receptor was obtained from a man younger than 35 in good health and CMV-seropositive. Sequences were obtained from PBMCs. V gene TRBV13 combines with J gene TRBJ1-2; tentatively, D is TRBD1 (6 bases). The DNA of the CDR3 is TGTGCCAGCAGCCCTGGGGGGGGCGTCTCCGACCCGAATGGCTACACCTTC. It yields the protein CASSPGGGVSDPNGYTF.